Listed below are T cell receptor beta chains from one sample, sequenced in a study of blood T cell repertoires in COVID-19. Method: immunoSEQ multiplex PCR; TCRdb's copy keeps in-frame clones and lacks some. Of about 280,000 clones listed, 85% are singletons. Sequenced input: PBMCs or T cells enriched from blood (not recorded which). All receptors derive from a woman between 45 and 60 years old who had recovered from COVID-19. The CDR3 runs from the conserved cysteine through the conserved F or W. A D gene is named only where the DNA matches it firmly. Not every row has a clone size; where given, it reads once, few, many or a size class.

TRBV13,TRBJ1-3,NA,TRBD1,TGTGCCAGCAGCCCGAACAGGGGAGAAGGAAACACCATATATTTT,CASSPNRGEGNTIYF
TRBV18,TRBJ1-1,NA,NA,TGTGCCAGCTCACCACAACAGGAGAGCGACACTGAAGCTTTCTTT,CASSPQQESDTEAFF
TRBV7-6,TRBJ2-3,NA,NA,TGTGCCAGCATTGCGCCTAGCACAGATACGCAGTATTTT,CASIAPSTDTQYF
TRBV3-1/TRBV3-2,TRBJ2-1,NA,TRBD2,TGTGCCAGCAGCCTCCGGGGAGGGCATGGGAATGAGCAGTTCTTC,CASSLRGGHGNEQFF
TRBV9,TRBJ2-2,once,NA,TGTGCCAGCAGCGGACGGACAGCCAACACCGGGGAGCTGTTTTTT,CASSGRTANTGELFF
TRBV5-1,TRBJ1-4,NA,TRBD1,TGCGCCAGCAGCTTGGCCGGGACAGGGGGTAGTGAAAAACTGTTTTTT,CASSLAGTGGSEKLFF
TRBV6-5,TRBJ1-1,once,TRBD1,TGTGCCAGCAGCCTGACTGGACAGGCTGAAGCTTTCTTT,CASSLTGQAEAFF
TRBV9,TRBJ1-3,NA,NA,TGTGCCAGCAGCGCTCAGGGCGTTTCACCCGCCATATATTTT,CASSAQGVSPAIYF
TRBV10-3,TRBJ1-2,once,NA,TGTGCCATCAGTGAGTCTCGGGGGGCAGGTGGCTACACCTTC,CAISESRGAGGYTF
TRBV27,TRBJ2-2,NA,TRBD2,TGTGCCAGCAGTTACGGGGGGTACGGGGAGCTGTTTTTT,CASSYGGYGELFF
TRBV30,TRBJ2-5,NA,TRBD1,TGTGCCTGGAGTGTAGGGTCTGGGACAGGGGTGTTGGAGACCCAGTACTTC,CAWSVGSGTGVLETQYF
TRBV5-1,TRBJ2-1,NA,NA,TGCGCCAGCAGCTACCGGGGTGGGGTCGAGGATGAGCAGTTCTTC,CASSYRGGVEDEQFF
TRBV18,TRBJ2-3,NA,TRBD2,TGTGCCAGCTCATTTGGGACTAGCGGTAGCACAGATACGCAGTATTTT,CASSFGTSGSTDTQYF
TRBV5-1,TRBJ2-1,NA,TRBD1,TGCGCCAGCAGCAGGACAGGGAGGGAGCAGTTCTTC,CASSRTGREQFF
TRBV20-1,TRBJ1-1,NA,NA,TGCAGTGCCCGCGCTCCCACTGAAGCTTTCTTT,CSARAPTEAFF
TRBV4-2,TRBJ2-1,few,NA,TGTGCCAGCAGCCAAGATGGGGCTGAGCAGTTCTTC,CASSQDGAEQFF
TRBV5-1,TRBJ1-1,NA,NA,TGCGCCAGCAGCCCGATAGACAGATTGAACACTGAAGCTTTCTTT,CASSPIDRLNTEAFF
TRBV19,TRBJ1-1,once,TRBD1,TGTGCCAGTAGTACGGGCAGGGGGAGTACTGAAGCTTTCTTT,CASSTGRGSTEAFF
TRBV19,TRBJ1-2,NA,TRBD1,TGTGCCAGTAGTAGGGACAGGGAAGTATATGGCTACACCTTC,CASSRDREVYGYTF
TRBV7-7,TRBJ2-5,NA,TRBD1,TGTGCCAGCAGCCGGGACAGGGGCGTCCAAGAGACCCAGTACTTC,CASSRDRGVQETQYF
TRBV19,TRBJ2-7,NA,TRBD1,TGTGCCACCGGACAGGGGTTAGAGCAGTACTTC,CATGQGLEQYF
TRBV29-1,TRBJ1-1,NA,TRBD1,TGCAGCGTTAGACAGGGGTCCTTGAACACTGAAGCTTTCTTT,CSVRQGSLNTEAFF
TRBV7-2,TRBJ1-1,few,NA,TGTGCCAGCAGCTTACAGGGGAACACTGAAGCTTTCTTT,CASSLQGNTEAFF
TRBV4-1,TRBJ2-1,NA,TRBD2,TGCGCCAGCAGCCCCCGGGTAGCGGGGCAAATCCGTTATGAGCAGTTCTTC,CASSPRVAGQIRYEQFF
TRBV5-1,TRBJ2-3,NA,TRBD1,TGCGCCAGCAGCTCCCTCGGACAGGGGGTCGGAACAGATACGCAGTATTTT,CASSSLGQGVGTDTQYF
TRBV7-2,TRBJ1-1,NA,NA,TGTGCCAGCAGACAACGACAGGTCATGAACACTGAAGCTTTCTTT,CASRQRQVMNTEAFF
TRBV12-5,TRBJ1-2,NA,TRBD1,TGTGCTAGTGGTTTGGCCAGGGGGGATAGCTATGGCTACACCTTC,CASGLARGDSYGYTF
TRBV14,TRBJ1-1,NA,NA,TGTGCCAGCAGCCAAGATAGGAGTAGCACTGAAGCTTTCTTT,CASSQDRSSTEAFF
TRBV7-9,TRBJ1-1,NA,NA,TGTGCCAGCAGCTTACCAGAGAACACTGAAGCTTTCTTT,CASSLPENTEAFF
TRBV19,TRBJ1-2,NA,TRBD1,TGTGCCAGTAGACCACAAGGGACAGGGCGCGGGGCCGGCGGCTACACCTTC,CASRPQGTGRGAGGYTF
TRBV2,TRBJ2-1,NA,NA,TGTGCCAGCGGCCGGGAGAGGCAGTTCTTC,CASGRERQFF
TRBV4-3,TRBJ1-4,NA,TRBD1,TGCGCCAGCAGCCAAGAAGGGGCAGGGGGCGAAAAACTGTTTTTT,CASSQEGAGGEKLFF
TRBV29-1,TRBJ2-6,NA,NA,TGCAGCACCGATGGGCCTGGGGCCAACGTCCTGACTTTC,CSTDGPGANVLTF
TRBV6-2/TRBV6-3,TRBJ2-1,NA,NA,TGTGCCAGCAGTTACTCTAGGGGGTCCTACAATGAGCAGTTCTTC,CASSYSRGSYNEQFF
TRBV30,TRBJ1-5,NA,NA,TGTGCCTGGAGTTTCAGACAGTACAATCAGCCCCAGCATTTT,CAWSFRQYNQPQHF
TRBV20-1,TRBJ1-4,NA,NA,TGCAGTGCTAGTGCAGGGGCCGGGGATGAAAAACTGTTTTTT,CSASAGAGDEKLFF
TRBV6-5,TRBJ2-1,once,TRBD1,TGTGCCAGCAGACCCAGACAGGGGGTATTGGATGAGCAGTTCTTC,CASRPRQGVLDEQFF
TRBV19,TRBJ2-2,NA,TRBD2,TGTGCCAGTAGTATGGCCGCGGGAGGGCCGGACGGGGAGCTGTTTTTT,CASSMAAGGPDGELFF
TRBV19,TRBJ1-1,NA,NA,TGTGCCAGTTGGGAGGGATTGAACACTGAAGCTTTCTTT,CASWEGLNTEAFF
TRBV15,TRBJ1-6,NA,NA,TGTGCCACCAGCAGAGGGGGAGGGAGATCCAACTATAATTCACCCCTCCACTTT,CATSRGGGRSNYNSPLHF
TRBV10-1,TRBJ1-1,NA,TRBD1,TGCGCCAGCAGTGACGCGGGACAGGGCGCTGAAGCTTTCTTT,CASSDAGQGAEAFF
TRBV10-3,TRBJ2-1,NA,TRBD1,TGTGCCATCAGAGGCCAACAGGGGATCAATGAGCAGTTCTTC,CAIRGQQGINEQFF
TRBV10-3,TRBJ1-4,NA,TRBD1,TGTGCCATCAGTGCAGGGACAGGGGAAAAACTGTTTTTT,CAISAGTGEKLFF
TRBV7-2,TRBJ2-3,NA,NA,TGTGCCAGCAGCTTAAATCCCTGGCGGGTTACAGATACGCAGTATTTT,CASSLNPWRVTDTQYF
TRBV2,TRBJ2-3,NA,TRBD1,TGTGCCAGCAGCCGACAGGGTAACACAGATACGCAGTATTTT,CASSRQGNTDTQYF
TRBV4-2,TRBJ1-2,few,NA,TGTGCCAGCAGCCAATTGTCGTCCCGGGAGGAGGATGGCTACACCTTC,CASSQLSSREEDGYTF
TRBV20-1,TRBJ1-5,NA,NA,TGCAGTGCTAGATTGGGACTGAGCCAGCATTTT,CSARLGLSQHF
TRBV5-1,TRBJ1-2,NA,TRBD1,TGCGCCAGCAGCCCACGAACGACAGGGGGCCATGGCTACACCTTC,CASSPRTTGGHGYTF
TRBV4-3,TRBJ2-1,NA,TRBD1,TGCGCCAGCAGCCAAGATATTGGGACAGCCTTCTACAATGAGCAGTTCTTC,CASSQDIGTAFYNEQFF
TRBV5-1,TRBJ2-2,few,TRBD2,TGCGCCAGCAGCTGGGGGACTAGCGGGAACACCGGGGAGCTGTTTTTT,CASSWGTSGNTGELFF
TRBV2,TRBJ2-1,NA,NA,TGTGCCAGCAGTGAATACCTTTCCCGAGCAGGGAATGAGCAGTTCTTC,CASSEYLSRAGNEQFF
TRBV6-5,TRBJ1-5,NA,TRBD1,TGTGCCAGCAGGCGAGACAGGGGCAATCAGCCCCAGCATTTT,CASRRDRGNQPQHF
TRBV5-4,TRBJ2-7,NA,TRBD1,TGTGCCAGCAGCTTAAGGGGACAGGGTCGGTACGAGCAGTACTTC,CASSLRGQGRYEQYF
TRBV23-1,TRBJ2-3,NA,TRBD2,TGCGCCAGCAGTCAGGGTCCGCGGCTAGCGGGAGAACCAGATACGCAGTATTTT,CASSQGPRLAGEPDTQYF
TRBV27,TRBJ1-1,once,NA,TGTGCCAGTTACCGACTAGCCGACTGGGGGGGGACTGAAGCTTTCTTT,CASYRLADWGGTEAFF